The table lists the clone carrying this T cell receptor beta chain with a few counts. This entry comes from a study of blood T cells in healthy people across ages. Combining a sample-barcoded 5' primer with a J-beta primer mix, a second PCR ran for roughly 7 to 12 cycles. From each sample, at least 2.5 million paired-end reads containing CDR3 were obtained. TCRdb itself ran the 5' RACE reads through MiXCR, one entry per CDR3 protein. The table lists over 1,200,000 distinct CDR3 sequences, almost 60% of them singletons. The V end lost 0 bases, the J end lost 0 bases, and 6 bases lay between the germline ends. The CDR3 length is 14 residues. Germline CDR1 reads MDHEN; CDR2 reads SYDVKM.

The TCR was taken from a man aged 18 to 30 in good health. The material sequenced was blood. This chain connects TRBV28 to TRBJ2-7; unclear D gene. CDR3 sequence reads: CASSLWRSSYEQYF. CDR3 nucleotides: TGTGCCAGCAGTTTATGGCGGAGCTCCTACGAGCAGTACTTC.